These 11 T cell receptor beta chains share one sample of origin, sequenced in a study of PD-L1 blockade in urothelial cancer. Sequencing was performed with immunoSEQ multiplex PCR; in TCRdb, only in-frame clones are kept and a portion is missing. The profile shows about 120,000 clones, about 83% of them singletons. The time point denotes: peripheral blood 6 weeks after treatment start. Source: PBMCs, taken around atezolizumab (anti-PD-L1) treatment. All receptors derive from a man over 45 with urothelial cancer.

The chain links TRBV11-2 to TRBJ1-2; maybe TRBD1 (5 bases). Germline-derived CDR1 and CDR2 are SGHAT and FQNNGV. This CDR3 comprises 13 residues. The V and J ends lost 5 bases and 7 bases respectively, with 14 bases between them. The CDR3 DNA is TGTGCCAGCAGCCCGGGGGGGGTACGTGGCTACACCTTC. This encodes CASSPGGVRGYTF.

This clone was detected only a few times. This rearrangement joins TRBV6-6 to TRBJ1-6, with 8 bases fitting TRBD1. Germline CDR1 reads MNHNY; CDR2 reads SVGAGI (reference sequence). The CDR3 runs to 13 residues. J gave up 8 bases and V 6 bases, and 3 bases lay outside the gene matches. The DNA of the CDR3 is TGTGCCAGCAGGGACAGGGAGTATTCACCCCTCCACTTT. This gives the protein CASRDREYSPLHF.

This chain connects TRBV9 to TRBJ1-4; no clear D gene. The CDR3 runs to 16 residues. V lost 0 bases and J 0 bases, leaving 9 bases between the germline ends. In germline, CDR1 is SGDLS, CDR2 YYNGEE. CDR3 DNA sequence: TGTGCCAGCAGCGTAGCCCCCCATGCAACTAATGAAAAACTGTTTTTT. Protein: CASSVAPHATNEKLFF.

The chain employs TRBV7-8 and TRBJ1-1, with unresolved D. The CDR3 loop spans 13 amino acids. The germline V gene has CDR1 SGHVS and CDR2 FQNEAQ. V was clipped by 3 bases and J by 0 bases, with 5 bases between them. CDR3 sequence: CASSFLLNTEAFF. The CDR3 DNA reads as TGTGCCAGCAGCTTCCTCTTGAACACTGAAGCTTTCTTT. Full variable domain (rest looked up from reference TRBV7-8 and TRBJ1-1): GAGVSQSPRYKVAKRGQDVALRCDPISGHVSLFWYQQALGQGPEFLTYFQNEAQLDKSGLPSDRFFAERPEGSVSTLKIQRTQQEDSAVYLCASSFLLNTEAFFGQGTRLTVV.

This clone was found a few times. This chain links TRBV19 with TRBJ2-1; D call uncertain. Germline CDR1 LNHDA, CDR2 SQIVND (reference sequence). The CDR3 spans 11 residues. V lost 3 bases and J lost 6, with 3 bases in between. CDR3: CASSISNEQFF. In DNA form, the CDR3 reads TGTGCCAGTAGTATCTCCAATGAGCAGTTCTTC.

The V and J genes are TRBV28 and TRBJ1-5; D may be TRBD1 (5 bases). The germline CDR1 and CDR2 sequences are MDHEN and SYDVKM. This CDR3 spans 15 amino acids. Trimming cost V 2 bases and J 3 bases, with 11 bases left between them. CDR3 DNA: TGTGCCAGCAGTTTAGGTGGGACTATCAATCAGCCCCAGCATTTT. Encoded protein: CASSLGGTINQPQHF.

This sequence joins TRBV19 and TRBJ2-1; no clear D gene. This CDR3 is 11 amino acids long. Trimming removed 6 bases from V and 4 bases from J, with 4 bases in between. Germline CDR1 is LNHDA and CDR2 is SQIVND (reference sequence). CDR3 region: CASRTYNEQFF. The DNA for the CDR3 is TGTGCCAGTAGAACTTACAATGAGCAGTTCTTC.

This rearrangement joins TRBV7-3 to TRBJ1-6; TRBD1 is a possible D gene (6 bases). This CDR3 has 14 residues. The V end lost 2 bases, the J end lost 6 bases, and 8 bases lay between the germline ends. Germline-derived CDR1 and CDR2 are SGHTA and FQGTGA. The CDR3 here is CASSLGDINSPLHF. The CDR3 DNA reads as TGTGCCAGCAGCTTAGGGGACATTAATTCACCCCTCCACTTT.

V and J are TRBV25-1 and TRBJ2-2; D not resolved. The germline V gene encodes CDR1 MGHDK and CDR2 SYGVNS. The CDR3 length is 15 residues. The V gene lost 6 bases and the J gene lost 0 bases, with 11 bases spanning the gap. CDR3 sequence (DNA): TGTGCCAGCAGGAGTGAGAAGACGAACACCGGGGAGCTGTTTTTT. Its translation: CASRSEKTNTGELFF.

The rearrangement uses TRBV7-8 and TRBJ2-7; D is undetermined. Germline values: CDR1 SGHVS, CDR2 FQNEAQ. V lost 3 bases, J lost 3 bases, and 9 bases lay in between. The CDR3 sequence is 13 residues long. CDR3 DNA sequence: TGTGCCAGCAGCTTTAGGAGCAGCTACGAGCAGTACTTC. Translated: CASSFRSSYEQYF.

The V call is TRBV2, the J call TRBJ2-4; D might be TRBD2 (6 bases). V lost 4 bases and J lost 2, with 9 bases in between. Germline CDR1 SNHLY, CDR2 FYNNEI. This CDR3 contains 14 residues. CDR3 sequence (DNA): TGTGCCAGCAGTGGGCTAGCGACCAAAAACATTCAGTACTTC. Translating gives CASSGLATKNIQYF.